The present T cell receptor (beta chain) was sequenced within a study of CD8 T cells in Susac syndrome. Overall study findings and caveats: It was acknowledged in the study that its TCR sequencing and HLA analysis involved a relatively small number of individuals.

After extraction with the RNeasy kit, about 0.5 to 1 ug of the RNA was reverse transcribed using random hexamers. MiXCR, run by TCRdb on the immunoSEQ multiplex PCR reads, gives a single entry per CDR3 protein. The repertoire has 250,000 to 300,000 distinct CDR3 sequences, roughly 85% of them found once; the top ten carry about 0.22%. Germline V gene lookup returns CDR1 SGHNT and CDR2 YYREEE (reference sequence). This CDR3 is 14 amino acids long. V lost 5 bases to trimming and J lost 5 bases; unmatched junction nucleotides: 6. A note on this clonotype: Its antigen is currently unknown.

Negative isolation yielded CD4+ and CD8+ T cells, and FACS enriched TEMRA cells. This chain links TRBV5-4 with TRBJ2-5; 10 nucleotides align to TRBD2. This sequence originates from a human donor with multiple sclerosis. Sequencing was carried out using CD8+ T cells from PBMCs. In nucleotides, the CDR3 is TGTGCCAGCAGTCACGGGACTAGCGTGGAGACCCAGTACTTC. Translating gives CASSHGTSVETQYF.